Presented here are 28 T cell receptor beta chains from one specimen sequenced in a study of OX40 agonist ivuxolimab in advanced cancers. TCRdb keeps only in-frame clones here, not all; method: immunoSEQ multiplex PCR. The sample consists of about 75,000 clones, roughly 86% of them appearing once. The material sequenced was CD4+ or CD8+ T cells sorted from blood, taken in a trial of the OX40 agonist ivuxolimab. The source of these receptors is an adult with an advanced solid tumor such as melanoma, head and neck, liver or kidney cancer.

V gene TRBV7-3 combines with J gene TRBJ1-1; the match to TRBD1 covers 7 bases. The CDR3 runs 13 residues. V shed 5 bases and J 1 base; nucleotides not matched to a gene: 1. The V gene's germline CDR1 is SGHTA and CDR2 FQGTGA. CDR3 nucleotides: TGTGCCAGCAGCCGACAGGGGAACACTGAAGCTTTCTTT. This codes for CASSRQGNTEAFF.

The chain uses TRBV6-5 and TRBJ1-3; maybe TRBD1 (5 bases). The germline V and J ends were trimmed by 5 bases and 8 bases, with 16 bases remaining between them. Germline V gene sequence: CDR1 MNHEY, CDR2 SVGAGI. This CDR3 is 14 amino acids long. In DNA, the CDR3 is TGTGCCAGCAGTCTATACTCCGACAGCTACACCATATATTTT. Protein sequence: CASSLYSDSYTIYF.

The chain couples TRBV9 to TRBJ2-1; tentatively, D is TRBD1 (6 bases). Per germline, CDR1 SGDLS and CDR2 YYNGEE. V was clipped by 0 bases and J by 8 bases, with 15 bases between them. This CDR3 is built from 15 residues. CDR3: CASSVDRVRGDEQFF. The CDR3 DNA is TGTGCCAGCAGCGTAGACAGGGTTCGCGGCGATGAGCAGTTCTTC.

V gene TRBV9 combines with J gene TRBJ2-7; a weak D match, TRBD1 (5 bases). This CDR3 is built from 17 residues. Germline V gives CDR1 SGDLS, CDR2 YYNGEE. With 0 bases removed from V and 0 bases from J, the gap between germline ends came to 16 bases. CDR3 DNA sequence: TGTGCCAGCAGCGTAGGATCTCTGACAGTTTTCTCCTACGAGCAGTACTTC. Translation gives CASSVGSLTVFSYEQYF.

J is TRBJ2-1 and V is TRBV9; TRBD1 matches at 11 bases. The J segment lost 3 bases and the V segment lost 0 bases, leaving 5 bases of the junction unmatched. The CDR3 runs 17 residues. CDR1 SGDLS and CDR2 YYNGEE come from the germline V gene. For the CDR3, the DNA is TGTGCCAGCAGCGTAGCTTTAGGGACAGGGGGCTACAATGAGCAGTTCTTC. Translation: CASSVALGTGGYNEQFF.

This chain links TRBV28 with TRBJ1-4; TRBD1 is a possible D gene (6 bases). This CDR3 spans 15 amino acids. CDR1 MDHEN and CDR2 SYDVKM come from the germline V gene. The germline V and J ends were trimmed by 5 bases and 8 bases, with 18 bases remaining between them. The DNA for the CDR3 is TGTGCCAGCAGTCCCCTTCGGGGGCAGGACGAAAAACTGTTTTTT. Its protein is CASSPLRGQDEKLFF.

This chain links TRBV7-7 with TRBJ2-7; 12 bases are a match to TRBD1. The trim removed 3 bases at V and 2 bases at J, leaving 2 bases unmatched. This CDR3 is built from 15 residues. Germline loops: CDR1 SSHAT, CDR2 FNYEAQ (reference sequence). Written as DNA, the CDR3 is TGTGCCAGCAGCTTGGGACAGGGGGCTGCCTACGAGCAGTACTTC. This sequence encodes CASSLGQGAAYEQYF.

V is TRBV4-2 and J is TRBJ1-2, with a tentative D call TRBD1 (6 bases). CDR3 length: 14 residues. The germline V gene has CDR1 LGHNA and CDR2 YNFKEQ. V lost 5 bases and J lost 0, with 10 bases in between. The CDR3 DNA reads as TGTGCCAGCAGCGCGGACAGAACTAACTATGGCTACACCTTC. Protein product: CASSADRTNYGYTF.

Concerning this clone itself: One end of the junction fails to match germline, which may point to a read error. This chain joins TRBV4-1 and TRBJ2-2; possible D gene TRBD1, 5 bases. The CDR3 runs to 16 residues. The germline gives CDR1 MGHRA, CDR2 YSYEKL. DNA of the CDR3: TGCGCCAGCAGCCAAGTCGTACAGGTCATCACCCGGGAGCTGTTTTTT. This encodes CASSQVVQVITRELFF.

This clone came up once. The rearrangement joins TRBV11-3 to TRBJ2-1; the D is unclear. Trimming stripped 5 bases from V and 6 bases from J, with 8 bases between. The CDR3 is 12 amino acids. Germline CDR1 reads SGHNT; CDR2 reads YENEEA. The CDR3 here is CASSPTPNEQFF. The DNA of the CDR3 is TGTGCCAGCAGCCCAACCCCCAATGAGCAGTTCTTC.

The V and J genes are TRBV7-3 and TRBJ1-5; D is unresolved. CDR3 length: 13 residues. Trimming left V 2 bases short and J 5 bases short, with 7 bases between. CDR1 is SGHTA and CDR2 is FQGTGA in the germline V gene. The CDR3 loop reads CASSLEQYQPQHF. DNA for the CDR3: TGTGCCAGCAGCTTAGAACAATATCAGCCCCAGCATTTT.

This chain uses TRBV18 with TRBJ2-3, with 14 bases aligning to TRBD2. This CDR3 has 19 residues. The germline V gene has CDR1 KGHSH and CDR2 LQKENI. The J segment lost 2 bases and the V segment lost 3 bases, leaving 10 bases of the junction unmatched. CDR3 sequence reads: CASSPGLAGGNGNTDTQYF. In nucleotides, the CDR3 is TGTGCCAGCTCACCTGGACTAGCGGGAGGAAACGGCAACACAGATACGCAGTATTTT.

The CDR3 bases are TGTGCTATCGACCCCAGGGGGAGCCAGCCCCAGCATTTT. This codes for CAIDPRGSQPQHF. V usage is TRBV28 and J usage is TRBJ1-5; 7 nucleotides match TRBD1. The germline CDR1 and CDR2 sequences are MDHEN and SYDVKM. The CDR3 is made up of 13 amino acids.

V is TRBV5-1 and J is TRBJ1-4; D is unresolved. This CDR3 has 16 amino acids. V dropped 3 bases and J dropped 1 base, with 13 bases sitting between them. Germline CDR1 and CDR2: SGHRS and YFSETQ. The CDR3 reads CASSSARLETNEKLFF. DNA for the CDR3: TGCGCCAGCAGCTCGGCCCGGTTGGAAACTAATGAAAAACTGTTTTTT. The complete variable domain, with remaining parts taken from reference TRBV5-1 and TRBJ1-4, reads KAGVTQTPRYLIKTRGQQVTLSCSPISGHRSVSWYQQTPGQGLQFLFEYFSETQRNKGNFPGRFSGRQFSNSRSEMNVSTLELGDSALYLCASSSARLETNEKLFFGSGTQLSVL.

The chain has TRBV15 and TRBJ1-5; D unclear. Trimming removed 0 bases at V and 0 bases at J, with 6 bases between. This CDR3 comprises 15 residues. Germline V gene data show CDR1 as LNHNV and CDR2 as YYDKDF (reference sequence). The chain's CDR3 is CATSRDVLSNQPQHF. In DNA, the CDR3 is TGTGCCACCAGCAGAGATGTCCTTAGCAATCAGCCCCAGCATTTT.

The chain joins TRBV7-9 to TRBJ2-5, with 13 nucleotides matching TRBD2. The junction had 9 bases not matched to a gene; V was cut back by 5 bases and J by 3 bases. CDR3 length: 17 amino acids. CDR1 is SEHNR, CDR2 FQNEAQ, per germline (reference sequence). The CDR3 here is CASSDPAGLAGEETQYF. DNA for the CDR3: TGTGCCAGCAGCGACCCGGCCGGACTAGCGGGGGAAGAGACCCAGTACTTC.

A single count supports this clone. The gene calls are TRBV18 and TRBJ1-2, with unresolved D. This CDR3 spans 15 amino acids. Between the trimmed V and J ends, which lost 3 bases and 3 bases, there was a span of 14 bases. Germline CDR1 reads KGHSH; CDR2 reads LQKENI. CDR3 protein: CASSPAPTPDYGYTF. In DNA, the CDR3 is TGTGCCAGCTCACCGGCCCCTACTCCGGACTATGGCTACACCTTC.

J is TRBJ2-2 and V is TRBV18; maybe TRBD1 (5 bases). The CDR3 is 13 residues long. Per germline, CDR1 KGHSH and CDR2 LQKENI. The V end was cut by 6 bases, the J end by 5 bases, with 10 bases between. CDR3 sequence: CASSARQTGELFF. CDR3 in DNA: TGTGCCAGCTCGGCCCGACAGACCGGGGAGCTGTTTTTT.

This chain joins TRBV5-1 and TRBJ1-2; no clear D gene. In germline, CDR1 is SGHRS, CDR2 YFSETQ. The V end was cut by 4 bases, the J end by 4 bases, with 14 bases between. The CDR3 runs 14 residues. The CDR3, as DNA: TGCGCCAGCAGCCCCTCCGCCGGGTCCTATGGCTACACCTTC. It encodes CASSPSAGSYGYTF.

The J gene is TRBJ2-5, the V gene TRBV5-4; 12 nucleotides match TRBD2. The trim removed 0 bases at V and 5 bases at J, leaving 2 bases unmatched. The CDR3 sequence is 15 residues long. Germline V gives CDR1 SGHNT, CDR2 YYREEE (reference sequence). The CDR3 DNA sequence: TGTGCCAGCAGCTTGGCCGGACTAGCGGGGGAGACCCAGTACTTC. Translating gives CASSLAGLAGETQYF.

The gene calls are TRBV18 and TRBJ2-3, with 7 nucleotides matching TRBD1. Germline CDR1 is KGHSH and CDR2 is LQKENI. With 3 bases clipped from V and 3 bases from J, the junction kept 6 bases outside the gene matches. The CDR3 spans 15 residues. The CDR3 DNA is TGTGCCAGCTCACCGATAAGACAGGGAACAGATACGCAGTATTTT. This translates into CASSPIRQGTDTQYF.

The V gene is TRBV5-1, the J gene TRBJ1-2; 9 bases agree with TRBD1. The CDR3 contains 14 residues. J gave up 7 bases and V 0 bases, and 4 bases lay outside the gene matches. Germline CDR1 reads SGHRS; CDR2 reads YFSETQ. The DNA of the CDR3 is TGCGCCAGCAGCTTGGGACAGGGGGTATTTGGCTACACCTTC. It is translated as CASSLGQGVFGYTF.

The chain recombines TRBV7-3 with TRBJ2-2; D not resolved. The CDR3 is 15 residues long. Germline lookup yields CDR1 SGHTA and CDR2 FQGTGA. Trimming removed 2 bases at V and 0 bases at J, with 7 bases between. Written as DNA, the CDR3 is TGTGCCAGCAGCTTAGGGCTCTCGAACACCGGGGAGCTGTTTTTT. Protein product: CASSLGLSNTGELFF.

This rearrangement joins TRBV6-1 to TRBJ1-1; unclear D gene. The V end lost 8 bases, the J end lost 0 bases, and 7 bases lay between the germline ends. The V gene's germline CDR1 is MNHNS and CDR2 SASEGT. The CDR3 length is 12 residues. This CDR3 is CASERLNTEAFF. For the CDR3, the DNA is TGTGCCAGCGAAAGGTTGAACACTGAAGCTTTCTTT.

Here the CDR3 reads CASSYRDYPYNEQFF. The CDR3 DNA is TGTGCCAGCAGTTATAGGGACTACCCCTACAATGAGCAGTTCTTC. The V and J genes are TRBV6-5 and TRBJ2-1, with 7 bases fitting TRBD2. The CDR3 totals 15 residues. Germline lookup yields CDR1 MNHEY and CDR2 SVGAGI. The V and J ends lost 3 bases and 2 bases, in that order; junction bases with no gene match: 4.

The chain links TRBV20-1 to TRBJ2-1; unclear D gene. This CDR3 has 11 amino acids. The germline V gene encodes CDR1 DFQATT and CDR2 SNEGSKA (reference sequence). Deletions cut 2 bases from V and 13 bases from J, with 12 bases between. The CDR3 region has the DNA TGCAGTGCTAGACTCAGCTCAACCCAGTTCTTC. This translates into CSARLSSTQFF.

This chain uses TRBV7-6 with TRBJ2-7; D is ambiguous. This CDR3 comprises 14 residues. The V end lost 4 bases, the J end lost 0 bases, and 10 bases lay between the germline ends. Germline V lookup: CDR1 SGHVS, CDR2 FNYEAQ. The DNA for the CDR3 is TGTGCCAGCAGCTCTCGACTCTCCTCCTACGAGCAGTACTTC. Residues: CASSSRLSSYEQYF.

The chain employs TRBV11-2 and TRBJ2-2; 7 nucleotides match TRBD1. Germline V gene sequence: CDR1 SGHAT, CDR2 FQNNGV. Germline trimming cut 5 bases from V and 0 bases from J; bases unmatched to any gene: 6. The CDR3 has 16 residues. DNA of the CDR3: TGTGCCAGCAGCGACCCCGGGACAGCGAACACCGGGGAGCTGTTTTTT. This translates into CASSDPGTANTGELFF.